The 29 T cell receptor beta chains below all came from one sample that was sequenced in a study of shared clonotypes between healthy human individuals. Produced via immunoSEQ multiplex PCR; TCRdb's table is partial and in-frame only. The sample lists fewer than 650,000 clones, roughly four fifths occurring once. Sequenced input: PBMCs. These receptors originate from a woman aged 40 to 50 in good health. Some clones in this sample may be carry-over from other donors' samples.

CDR3 amino acids: CAWSGELNQPQHF. DNA of the CDR3: TGTGCCTGGAGTGGGGAGCTTAATCAGCCCCAGCATTTT. The chain employs TRBV30 and TRBJ1-5; D call uncertain. The germline V and J ends were trimmed by 1 base and 4 bases, with 8 bases remaining between them. Germline CDR1 GTSNPN, CDR2 SVGIG (reference sequence). The CDR3 is made up of 13 amino acids.

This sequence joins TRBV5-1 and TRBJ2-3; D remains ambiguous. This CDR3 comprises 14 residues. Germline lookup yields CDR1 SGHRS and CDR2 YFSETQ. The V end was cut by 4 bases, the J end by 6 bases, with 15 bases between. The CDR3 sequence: CASSPEVQGDTQYF. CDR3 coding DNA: TGCGCCAGCAGCCCCGAGGTTCAAGGCGATACGCAGTATTTT.

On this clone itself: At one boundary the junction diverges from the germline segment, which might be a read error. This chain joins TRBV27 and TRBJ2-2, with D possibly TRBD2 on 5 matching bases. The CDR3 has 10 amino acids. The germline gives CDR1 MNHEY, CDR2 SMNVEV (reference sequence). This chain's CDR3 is CASRHRGAVF. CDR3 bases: TGTGCCAGCCGGCACCGGGGAGCTGTTTTT.

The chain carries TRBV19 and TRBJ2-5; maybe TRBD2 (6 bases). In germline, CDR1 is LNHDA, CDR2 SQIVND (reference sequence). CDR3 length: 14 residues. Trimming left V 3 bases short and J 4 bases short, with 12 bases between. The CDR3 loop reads CASSIRVSGETQYF. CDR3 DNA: TGTGCCAGTAGTATTCGGGTTAGCGGAGAGACCCAGTACTTC.

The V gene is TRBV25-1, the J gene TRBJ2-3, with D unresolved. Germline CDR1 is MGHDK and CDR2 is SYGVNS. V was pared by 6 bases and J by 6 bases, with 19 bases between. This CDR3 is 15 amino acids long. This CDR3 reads CASSNTPALPDTQYF. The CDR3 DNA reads TGTGCCAGCAGCAACACCCCGGCACTTCCCGATACGCAGTATTTT.

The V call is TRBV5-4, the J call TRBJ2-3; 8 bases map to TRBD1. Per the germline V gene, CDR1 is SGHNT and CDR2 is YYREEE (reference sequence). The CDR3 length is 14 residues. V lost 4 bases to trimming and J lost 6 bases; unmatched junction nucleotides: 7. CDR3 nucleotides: TGTGCCAGCAGCCTGGCAGGGGGCGTGGATACGCAGTATTTT. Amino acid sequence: CASSLAGGVDTQYF.

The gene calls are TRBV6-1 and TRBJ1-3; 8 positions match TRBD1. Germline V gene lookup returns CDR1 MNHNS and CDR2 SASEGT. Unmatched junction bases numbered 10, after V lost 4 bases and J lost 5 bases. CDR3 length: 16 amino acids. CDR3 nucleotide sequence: TGTGCCAGCAGTGCTTCGGACAGGGAAGGGAGAAACACCATATATTTT. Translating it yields CASSASDREGRNTIYF.

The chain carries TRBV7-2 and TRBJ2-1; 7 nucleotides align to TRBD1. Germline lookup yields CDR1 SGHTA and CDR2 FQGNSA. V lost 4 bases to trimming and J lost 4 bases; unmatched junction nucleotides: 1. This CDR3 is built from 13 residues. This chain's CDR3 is CASSSGQYNEQFF. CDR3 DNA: TGTGCCAGCAGCTCGGGACAGTACAATGAGCAGTTCTTC.

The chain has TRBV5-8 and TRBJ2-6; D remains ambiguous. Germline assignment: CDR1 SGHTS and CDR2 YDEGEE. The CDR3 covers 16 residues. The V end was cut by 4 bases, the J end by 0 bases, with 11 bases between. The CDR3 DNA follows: TGTGCCAGCAGCCTTTACGGAAACTCTGGGGCCAACGTCCTGACTTTC. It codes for CASSLYGNSGANVLTF.

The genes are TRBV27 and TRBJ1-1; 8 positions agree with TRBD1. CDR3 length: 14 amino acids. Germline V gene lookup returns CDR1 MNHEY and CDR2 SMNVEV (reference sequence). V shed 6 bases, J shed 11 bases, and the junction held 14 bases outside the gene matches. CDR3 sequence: CASRGTGGVGEAFF. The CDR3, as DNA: TGTGCCAGCAGAGGGACAGGCGGCGTGGGGGAGGCTTTCTTT.

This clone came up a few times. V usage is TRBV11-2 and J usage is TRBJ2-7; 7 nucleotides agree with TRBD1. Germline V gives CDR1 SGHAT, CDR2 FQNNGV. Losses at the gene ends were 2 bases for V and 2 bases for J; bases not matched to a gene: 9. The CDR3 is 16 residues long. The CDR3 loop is CASSLPRDSRAYEQYF. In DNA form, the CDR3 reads TGTGCCAGCAGCTTACCACGGGACAGCAGGGCCTACGAGCAGTACTTC.

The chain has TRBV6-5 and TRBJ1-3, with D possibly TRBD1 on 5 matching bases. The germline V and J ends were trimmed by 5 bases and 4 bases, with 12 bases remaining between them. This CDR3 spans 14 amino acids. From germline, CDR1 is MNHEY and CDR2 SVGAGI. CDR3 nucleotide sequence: TGTGCCAGCAGTCGGGGCAGCGCCGGAAACACCATATATTTT. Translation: CASSRGSAGNTIYF.

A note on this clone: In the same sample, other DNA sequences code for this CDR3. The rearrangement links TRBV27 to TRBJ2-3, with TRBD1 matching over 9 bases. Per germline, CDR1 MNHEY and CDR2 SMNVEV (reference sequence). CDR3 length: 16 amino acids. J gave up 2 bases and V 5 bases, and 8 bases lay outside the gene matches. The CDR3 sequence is CASSPLGQGITDTQYF. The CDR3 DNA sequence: TGTGCCAGCAGTCCGTTAGGACAGGGGATCACAGATACGCAGTATTTT.

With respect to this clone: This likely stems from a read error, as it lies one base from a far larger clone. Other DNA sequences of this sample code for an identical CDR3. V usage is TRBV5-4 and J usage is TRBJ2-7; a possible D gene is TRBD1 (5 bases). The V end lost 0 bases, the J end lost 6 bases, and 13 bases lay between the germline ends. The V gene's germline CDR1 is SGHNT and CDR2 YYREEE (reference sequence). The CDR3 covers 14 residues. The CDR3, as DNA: TGTGCCAGCAGCTTGGGAGCAGGGTTGGGCGAGCAGTACTTC. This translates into CASSLGAGLGEQYF.

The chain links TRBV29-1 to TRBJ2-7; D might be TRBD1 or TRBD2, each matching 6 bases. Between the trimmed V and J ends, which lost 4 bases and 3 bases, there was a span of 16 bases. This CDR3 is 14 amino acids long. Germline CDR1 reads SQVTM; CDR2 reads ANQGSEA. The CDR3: CSVVIWGADYEQYF. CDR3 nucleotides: TGCAGCGTTGTTATCTGGGGGGCCGACTACGAGCAGTACTTC.

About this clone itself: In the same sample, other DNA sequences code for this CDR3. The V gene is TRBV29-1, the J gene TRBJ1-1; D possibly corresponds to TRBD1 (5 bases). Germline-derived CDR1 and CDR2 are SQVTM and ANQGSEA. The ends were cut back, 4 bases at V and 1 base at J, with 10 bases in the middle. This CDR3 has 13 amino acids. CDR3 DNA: TGCAGCGTTGGAGGCAGGGCGAACACTGAAGCTTTCTTT. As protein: CSVGGRANTEAFF.

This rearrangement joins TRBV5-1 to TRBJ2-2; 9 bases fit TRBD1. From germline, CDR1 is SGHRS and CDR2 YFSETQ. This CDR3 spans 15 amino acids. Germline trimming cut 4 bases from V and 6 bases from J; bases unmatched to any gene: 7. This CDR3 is CASSRDRASSGELFF. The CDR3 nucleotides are TGCGCCAGCAGCCGGGACAGGGCATCTTCCGGGGAGCTGTTTTTT. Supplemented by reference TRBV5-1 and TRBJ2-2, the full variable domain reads KAGVTQTPRYLIKTRGQQVTLSCSPISGHRSVSWYQQTPGQGLQFLFEYFSETQRNKGNFPGRFSGRQFSNSRSEMNVSTLELGDSALYLCASSRDRASSGELFFGEGSRLTVL.

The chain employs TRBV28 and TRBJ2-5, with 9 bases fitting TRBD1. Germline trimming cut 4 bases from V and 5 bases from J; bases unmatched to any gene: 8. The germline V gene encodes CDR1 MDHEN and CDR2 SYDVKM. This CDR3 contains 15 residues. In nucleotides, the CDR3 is TGTGCCAGCAGTTCCCACAACAGGGGGCGGGAGACCCAGTACTTC. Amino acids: CASSSHNRGRETQYF.

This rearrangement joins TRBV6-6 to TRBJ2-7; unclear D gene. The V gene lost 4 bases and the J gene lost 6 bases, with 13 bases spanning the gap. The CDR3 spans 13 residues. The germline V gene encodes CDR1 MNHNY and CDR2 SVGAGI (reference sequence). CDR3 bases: TGTGCCAGCAGTTGGGAAGGAACGGTCGAGCAGTACTTC. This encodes CASSWEGTVEQYF.

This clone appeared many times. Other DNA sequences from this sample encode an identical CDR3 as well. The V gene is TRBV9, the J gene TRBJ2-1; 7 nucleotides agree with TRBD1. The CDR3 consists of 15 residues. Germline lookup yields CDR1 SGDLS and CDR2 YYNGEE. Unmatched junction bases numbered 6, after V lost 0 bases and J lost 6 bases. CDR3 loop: CASSVEGARGNEQFF. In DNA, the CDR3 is TGTGCCAGCAGCGTAGAGGGGGCACGTGGCAATGAGCAGTTCTTC.

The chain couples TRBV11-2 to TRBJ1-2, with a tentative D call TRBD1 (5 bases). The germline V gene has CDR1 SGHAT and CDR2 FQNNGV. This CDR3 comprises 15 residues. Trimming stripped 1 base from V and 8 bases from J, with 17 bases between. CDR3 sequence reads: CASSLAGAALGGYTF. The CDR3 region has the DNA TGTGCCAGCAGCTTAGCCGGGGCCGCACTAGGGGGCTACACCTTC. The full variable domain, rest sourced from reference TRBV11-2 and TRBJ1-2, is EAGVAQSPRYKIIEKRQSVAFWCNPISGHATLYWYQQILGQGPKLLIQFQNNGVVDDSQLPKDRFSAERLKGVDSTLKIQPAKLEDSAVYLCASSLAGAALGGYTFGSGTRLTVV.

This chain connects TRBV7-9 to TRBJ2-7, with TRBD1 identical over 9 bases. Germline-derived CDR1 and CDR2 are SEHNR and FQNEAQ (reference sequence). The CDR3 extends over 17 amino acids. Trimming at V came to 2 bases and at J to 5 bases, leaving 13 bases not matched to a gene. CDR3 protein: CASSLPGQGSKDHEQYF. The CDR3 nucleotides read TGTGCCAGCAGCTTACCCGGACAGGGGTCGAAGGACCACGAGCAGTACTTC.

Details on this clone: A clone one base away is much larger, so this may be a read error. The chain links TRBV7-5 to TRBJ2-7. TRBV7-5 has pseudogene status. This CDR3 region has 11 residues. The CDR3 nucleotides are TGTGCCAGCAGCTGGGGGTACGAGCAGTACTTC. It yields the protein CASSWGYEQYF.

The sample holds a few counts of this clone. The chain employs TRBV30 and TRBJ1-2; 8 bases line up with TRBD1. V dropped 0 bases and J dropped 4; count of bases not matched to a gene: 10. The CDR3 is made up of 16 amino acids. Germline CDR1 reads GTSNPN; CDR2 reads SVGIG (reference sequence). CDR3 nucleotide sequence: TGTGCCTGGAGTGTACGAAGGCAGGGGGCTGTCTATGGCTACACCTTC. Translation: CAWSVRRQGAVYGYTF.

The CDR3 DNA follows: TGTGCCAGCAGCTTAAAGGTCGGGACTAGCGGTTACACAGATACGCAGTATTTT. The encoded protein is CASSLKVGTSGYTDTQYF. The gene calls are TRBV7-2 and TRBJ2-3; 11 positions agree with TRBD2. The germline V gene encodes CDR1 SGHTA and CDR2 FQGNSA. The trim removed 2 bases at V and 2 bases at J, leaving 9 bases unmatched. This CDR3 spans 18 amino acids.

CDR3 DNA sequence: TGTGCCAGCAGCTTAGTAGCGGGAGGTTACAATGAGCAGTTCTTC. Translation gives CASSLVAGGYNEQFF. V is TRBV11-2 and J is TRBJ2-1; 10 positions agree with TRBD2. Trimming cost V 1 base and J 4 bases; bases outside gene matches: 1. In germline, CDR1 is SGHAT, CDR2 FQNNGV. CDR3 length equals 15 residues. Looking up the rest from reference TRBV11-2 and TRBJ2-1 gives the full variable domain: EAGVAQSPRYKIIEKRQSVAFWCNPISGHATLYWYQQILGQGPKLLIQFQNNGVVDDSQLPKDRFSAERLKGVDSTLKIQPAKLEDSAVYLCASSLVAGGYNEQFFGPGTRLTVL.

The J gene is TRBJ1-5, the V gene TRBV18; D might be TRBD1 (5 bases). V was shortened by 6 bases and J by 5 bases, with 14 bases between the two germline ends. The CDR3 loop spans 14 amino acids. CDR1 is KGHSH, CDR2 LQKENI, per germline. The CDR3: CASSRQPLYQPQHF. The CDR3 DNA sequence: TGTGCCAGCTCCCGACAGCCACTTTATCAGCCCCAGCATTTT.

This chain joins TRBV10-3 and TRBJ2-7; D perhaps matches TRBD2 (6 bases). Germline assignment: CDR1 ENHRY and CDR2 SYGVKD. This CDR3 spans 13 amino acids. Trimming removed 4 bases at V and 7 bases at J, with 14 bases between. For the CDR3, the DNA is TGTGCCATCAGTGCGGGACTGCCAGGGGAGCAGTACTTC. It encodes CAISAGLPGEQYF.

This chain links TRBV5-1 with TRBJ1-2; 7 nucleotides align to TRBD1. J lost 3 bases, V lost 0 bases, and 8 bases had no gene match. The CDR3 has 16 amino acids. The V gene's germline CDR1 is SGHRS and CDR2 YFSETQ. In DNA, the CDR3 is TGCGCCAGCAGCTTGGGGGACAGTTTACAGTACTATGGCTACACCTTC. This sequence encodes CASSLGDSLQYYGYTF.